This entry features one TCR beta chain sequence. The participants were between about 18 and 90 years old and came from 20 to 30 US areas. Grouping used clinical history reported by participants in a survey and questionnaire. CDR3 length: 13 residues. V lost 2 bases, J lost 8 bases, and 12 bases lay in between. Looked up from germline, CDR1 is KGHSH and CDR2 is LQKENI. Only in-frame clones appear in the TCRdb table, and some are missing; sequencing was by immunoSEQ multiplex PCR. This table holds approximately 290,000 clones, nearly 90% found once. This sample was taken from a study of blood T cell repertoires in COVID-19.

The sample consisted of PBMCs or T cells enriched from blood (not recorded which). The gene calls are TRBV18 and TRBJ1-1; possibly TRBD1 for D (5 bases). The TCR originated in a woman under 30 with acute COVID-19. For the CDR3, the DNA is TGTGCCAGCTCACCAAAAAGCTCAGGGGAAGCTTTCTTT. It yields the protein CASSPKSSGEAFF.